A single sample gave rise to the 20 T cell receptor beta chains below, sequenced in a study of T cells in Graves' hyperthyroidism and ophthalmopathy. RNA transcripts yielded amplified TCR beta CDR3 regions. Researchers ran a first-round RT-PCR on the TCR CDR3 using the HTBI primer set. In TCRdb, the multiplex PCR reads were re-called with MiXCR into one record per CDR3 protein. The sample yields about 720,000 distinct CDR3 sequences, about a sixth seen once. Sample: blood. The receptor source for this set is a man aged 18 to 29 with Graves' hyperthyroidism.

This clonotype was seen many times. The J gene is TRBJ2-1, the V gene TRBV11-2, with 10 nucleotides matching TRBD2. Germline V gene data show CDR1 as SGHAT and CDR2 as FQNNGV. This CDR3 spans 15 amino acids. Losses at the gene ends were 5 bases for V and 7 bases for J; bases not matched to a gene: 8. The DNA of the CDR3 is TGTGCCAGCAGCCTCCTAGCGGGAGCGAGGAATGAGCAGTTCTTC. This encodes CASSLLAGARNEQFF.

Concerning this clonotype: The junction departs from germline at one end; a sequencing error may be responsible. The chain uses TRBV3-1 and TRBJ2-5; 12 nucleotides align to TRBD2. This CDR3 has 15 residues. The V gene's germline CDR1 is LGHDT and CDR2 YNNKEL (reference sequence). DNA for the CDR3: TGTGCCAGCAGGCCGACTAGCGGGAGAGGCGAGACCCAGTGCTTC. This codes for CASRPTSGRGETQCF.

This clonotype showed up just a few times. The chain couples TRBV6-5 to TRBJ2-3, with TRBD2 identical over 8 bases. The V gene end was trimmed by 2 bases and the J gene end by 3 bases; junction bases not matched to a gene: 10. This CDR3 is 17 amino acids long. Germline V gene data show CDR1 as MNHEY and CDR2 as SVGAGI. CDR3 DNA sequence: TGTGCCAGCAGTTACACCCAGGGGCGGGAGGTGACAGATACGCAGTATTTT. Translated, it gives CASSYTQGREVTDTQYF.

This clonotype has just a few counts. The genes are TRBV5-1 and TRBJ2-7, with a possible D match to TRBD1 (5 bases). CDR3 length: 16 amino acids. Germline assignment: CDR1 SGHRS and CDR2 YFSETQ. Deletions cut 0 bases from V and 0 bases from J, with 13 bases between. CDR3 protein: CASSLASVGVSYEQYF. The DNA of the CDR3 is TGCGCCAGCAGCTTGGCCAGCGTAGGGGTCTCCTACGAGCAGTACTTC.

There are many counts of this clonotype. The chain recombines TRBV11-2 with TRBJ1-5; 8 nucleotides agree with TRBD1. The V and J ends lost 5 bases and 6 bases, in that order; junction bases with no gene match: 9. The germline gives CDR1 SGHAT, CDR2 FQNNGV. This CDR3 comprises 15 residues. CDR3 sequence: CASSVSSGGTQPQHF. The CDR3 coding sequence is TGTGCCAGCAGCGTGAGCTCAGGGGGCACTCAGCCCCAGCATTTT.

This clonotype was detected only a few times. Its ends do not fully match the called genes, so a read error is possible. Here the CDR3 reads CSPFKGLAGVHF. Written as DNA, the CDR3 is TGCAGTCCGTTTAAGGGACTAGCGGGAGTACACTTC. V is TRBV20-1 and J is TRBJ2-5; 14 nucleotides align to TRBD2. The CDR3 is 12 amino acids. Germline CDR1 is DFQATT and CDR2 is SNEGSKA (reference sequence).

In this sample, this clonotype turned up a few times. V usage is TRBV9 and J usage is TRBJ2-7; D is unclear. This CDR3 is built from 14 residues. CDR1 SGDLS and CDR2 YYNGEE come from the germline V gene. The germline V and J ends were trimmed by 3 bases and 0 bases, with 10 bases remaining between them. CDR3 loop: CASSDGLSSYEQYF. CDR3 bases: TGTGCCAGCAGCGATGGTTTAAGCTCCTACGAGCAGTACTTC.

This clonotype came up many times. The chain employs TRBV7-8 and TRBJ2-1, with TRBD2 as a possible D gene (6 bases). This CDR3 is built from 17 residues. Between the trimmed V and J ends, which lost 2 bases and 3 bases, there was a span of 17 bases. Germline assignment: CDR1 SGHVS and CDR2 FQNEAQ. This CDR3 is CASSLHFGGSVYNEQFF. The CDR3 nucleotides are TGTGCCAGCAGCTTACACTTTGGGGGGTCGGTCTACAATGAGCAGTTCTTC.

This clonotype was recorded many times. The chain joins TRBV27 to TRBJ2-3; 12 bases agree with TRBD2. The junction had 7 bases not matched to a gene; V was cut back by 2 bases and J by 7 bases. The CDR3 length is 16 residues. Germline values: CDR1 MNHEY, CDR2 SMNVEV (reference sequence). CDR3 bases: TGTGCCAGCAGTTTAGTCGTGACTAGCGGGAGTAATACGCAGTATTTT. It encodes CASSLVVTSGSNTQYF.

This clonotype was detected many times. The CDR3 bases are TGTGCCAGCAGTTTATCTCAGGCCGGTGGCTACACCTTC. Translated: CASSLSQAGGYTF. The chain carries TRBV28 and TRBJ1-2, with D uncertain. CDR3 length: 13 residues. CDR1 and CDR2 from the germline V gene are MDHEN and SYDVKM. Deletions cut 1 base from V and 7 bases from J, with 10 bases between.

This clonotype was detected a few times. The V gene is TRBV24-1, the J gene TRBJ2-2; 9 bases agree with TRBD2. The germline V gene has CDR1 KGHDR and CDR2 SFDVKD. The V segment lost 2 bases and the J segment 4 bases; nucleotides outside the gene matches: 19. This CDR3 spans 21 amino acids. CDR3: CATSDSTPGVAGVGGTGELFF. The CDR3 coding sequence is TGTGCCACCAGTGATTCCACACCCGGGGTAGCGGGAGTAGGAGGCACCGGGGAGCTGTTTTTT.

This clonotype has ten or more counts. V and J are TRBV6-2 or TRBV6-3 and TRBJ2-5; TRBD2 might be the D (5 bases). The ends were cut back, 0 bases at V and 6 bases at J, with 11 bases in the middle. The CDR3 contains 14 residues. Germline-derived CDR1 and CDR2 are MNHEY and SVGEGT. As DNA, the CDR3 is TGTGCCAGCAGTTACTCGGAGGCAGGAAAGACCCAGTACTTC. Its protein product is CASSYSEAGKTQYF.

This clonotype was detected a few times. The rearrangement links TRBV28 to TRBJ1-1, with D unresolved. Trimming shortened V by 6 bases and J by 7 bases, and 6 bases separated the two germline ends. The CDR3 contains 10 residues. The V gene's germline CDR1 is MDHEN and CDR2 SYDVKM. This CDR3 is CASRSLEAFF. The CDR3 DNA follows: TGTGCCAGCAGGTCTCTTGAAGCTTTCTTT.

This clonotype was seen only a few times. The V gene is TRBV29-1, the J gene TRBJ2-7; 7 bases fit TRBD2. The ends lost 7 bases at V and 7 bases at J; junction bases unmatched: 22. Germline V gene sequence: CDR1 SQVTM, CDR2 ANQGSEA. CDR3 size: 16 residues. CDR3 protein: CSAGGEAGLLEGEQYF. The CDR3 DNA sequence: TGCAGCGCGGGGGGTGAGGCGGGACTGCTGGAGGGGGAGCAGTACTTC.

The CDR3, as DNA: TGCAGCGTTGCGGATTACAATGAGCAGTTCTTC. Protein product: CSVADYNEQFF. V and J are TRBV29-1 and TRBJ2-1, with D unclear. Germline V CDR1 and CDR2: SQVTM, ANQGSEA. Trimming stripped 4 bases from V and 4 bases from J, with 5 bases between. CDR3 size: 11 residues.

This clonotype has at least ten counts. The rearrangement uses TRBV6-2 or TRBV6-3 and TRBJ2-1; TRBD2 might be the D (6 bases). Germline CDR1 and CDR2: MNHEY and SVGEGT. V gave up 5 bases and J gave up 0 bases, with 14 bases separating them. This CDR3 comprises 16 residues. The DNA of the CDR3 is TGTGCCAGCAGTCCCCGGGACTTCTACTCCTACAATGAGCAGTTCTTC. Protein product: CASSPRDFYSYNEQFF.

The table lists this clonotype with many counts. The chain recombines TRBV28 with TRBJ2-7, with 9 bases lining up with TRBD1. Germline assignment: CDR1 MDHEN and CDR2 SYDVKM. V was clipped by 2 bases and J by 3 bases; unmatched bases: 8. The CDR3 sequence is 16 residues long. The CDR3 DNA reads as TGTGCCAGCAGTTTAGCCGGGACAGGGAAGGACTACGAGCAGTACTTC. Translating gives CASSLAGTGKDYEQYF.

At least ten counts were recorded for this clonotype. The rearrangement links TRBV30 to TRBJ2-5, with D perhaps TRBD2 (5 bases). V was shortened by 5 bases and J by 5 bases, with 12 bases between the two germline ends. CDR3 length: 12 amino acids. In germline, CDR1 is GTSNPN, CDR2 SVGIG (reference sequence). The CDR3: CAWAPGGETQYF. The CDR3 DNA sequence: TGTGCCTGGGCCCCGGGCGGGGAGACCCAGTACTTC.

This clonotype was found a few times. The rearrangement joins TRBV20-1 to TRBJ2-6; D gene unclear. Germline V gene sequence: CDR1 DFQATT, CDR2 SNEGSKA (reference sequence). The CDR3 length is 13 residues. The V end lost 7 bases, the J end lost 4 bases, and 11 bases lay between the germline ends. CDR3: CSGRVAGANVLTF. The CDR3 nucleotides read TGCAGTGGCAGAGTGGCCGGGGCCAACGTCCTGACTTTC.

CDR3 amino acids: CASTPRDTRTYNEQFF. In nucleotides, the CDR3 is TGTGCCAGCACCCCCCGGGATACCCGGACCTACAATGAGCAGTTCTTC. This chain uses TRBV28 with TRBJ2-1, with D perhaps TRBD2 (5 bases). This CDR3 has 16 residues. Trimming pared 7 bases from V and 2 bases from J, leaving 18 bases between. Looked up from germline, CDR1 is MDHEN and CDR2 is SYDVKM.